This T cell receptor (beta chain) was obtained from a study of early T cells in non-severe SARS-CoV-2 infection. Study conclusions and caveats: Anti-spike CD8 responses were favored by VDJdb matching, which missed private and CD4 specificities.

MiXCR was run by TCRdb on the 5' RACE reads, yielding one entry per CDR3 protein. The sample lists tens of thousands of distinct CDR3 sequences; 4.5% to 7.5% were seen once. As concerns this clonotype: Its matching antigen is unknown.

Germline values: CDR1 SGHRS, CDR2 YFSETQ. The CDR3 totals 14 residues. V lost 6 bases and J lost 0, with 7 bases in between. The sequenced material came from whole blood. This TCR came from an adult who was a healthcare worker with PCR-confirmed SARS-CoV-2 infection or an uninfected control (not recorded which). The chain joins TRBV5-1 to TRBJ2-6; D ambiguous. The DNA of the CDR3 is TGCGCCAGCAAACAAAACTCTGGGGCCAACGTCCTGACTTTC. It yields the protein CASKQNSGANVLTF.